A single sample gave rise to the 2 T cell receptor beta chains below, sequenced in a study of blood T cells in healthy people across ages (dated by TCRdb to 2014 to 2015). Libraries were built with 5' RACE. The run used an Illumina HiSeq 2500. A second PCR of about 6 to 12 cycles was run with a J-beta primer mix and a sample-barcoded 5' primer. Starting from the raw public reads, TCRdb applied fastp trimming at Q25, assembled clones with MiXCR and retained in-frame beta chains. Rows with a matching CDR3 protein are joined into one entry that keeps the most common DNA and genes. The sample profile shows fewer than 950,000 distinct CDR3 sequences; about 55% of them were found once. About 42% of the sample lies in the top ten. Sequenced material: blood. The receptors were gathered from a man older than 75 in good health.

The chain recombines TRBV10-3 with TRBJ2-3; no definite D call. Germline CDR1 is ENHRY and CDR2 is SYGVKD. The CDR3 consists of 14 residues. V lost 0 bases and J 1 base, leaving 5 bases between the germline ends. CDR3 residues: CAISESTGTDTQYF. The CDR3, as DNA: TGTGCCATCAGTGAGTCGACTGGCACAGATACGCAGTATTTT.

In its sample, this clonotype was seen a few times. The chain recombines TRBV20-1 with TRBJ1-6; 9 bases agree with TRBD1. This CDR3 is 15 amino acids long. The germline V gene has CDR1 DFQATT and CDR2 SNEGSKA (reference sequence). V lost 5 bases, J lost 0 bases, and 2 bases stayed unmatched. Here the CDR3 reads CSAGDRVSYNSPLHF. In DNA, the CDR3 is TGCAGTGCTGGGGACAGGGTCTCCTATAATTCACCCCTCCACTTT.